This TCR beta chain was profiled in a study of radiation and T cells in renal cell carcinoma. Profiling relied on immunoSEQ multiplex PCR, and the TCRdb table lists in-frame clones only, not all of them. Found here are around 30,000 clones, 81% of them singletons; the top ten hold around a third. Trimming shortened V by 6 bases and J by 7 bases, and 22 bases separated the two germline ends. CDR1 and CDR2 (germline): MNHEY, SMNVEV (reference sequence). This CDR3 is built from 15 residues. Regarding time point: blood 4 weeks post-SBRT, at nephrectomy. Treatment meaning: 15 Gy SBRT to primary tumor, nephrectomy 4 weeks later. The patient's renal cell carcinoma had clear cell pathology.

The source of this sequence is a man in his sixties with renal cell carcinoma. V gene TRBV27 combines with J gene TRBJ2-7, with D perhaps matching TRBD1 or TRBD2 (7 bases each). The specimen was blood, collected from a patient whose treatment included radiotherapy and nephrectomy. In DNA form, the CDR3 reads TGTGCCAGCAGCATTAATAACACTCAGGGGGGGGAGCAGTACTTC. It codes for CASSINNTQGGEQYF.